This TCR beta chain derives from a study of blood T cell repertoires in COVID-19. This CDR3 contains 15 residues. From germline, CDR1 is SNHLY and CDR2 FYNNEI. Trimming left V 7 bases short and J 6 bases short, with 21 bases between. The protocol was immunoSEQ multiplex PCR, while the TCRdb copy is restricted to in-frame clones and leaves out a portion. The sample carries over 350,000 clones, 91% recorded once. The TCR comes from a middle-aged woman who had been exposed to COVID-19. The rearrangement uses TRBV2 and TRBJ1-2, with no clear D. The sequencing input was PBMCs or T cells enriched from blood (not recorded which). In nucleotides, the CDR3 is TGTGCCAGCACCACCCAACTCAGACGGCGGGATGGCTACACCTTC. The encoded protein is CASTTQLRRRDGYTF.